This TCR beta chain stems from a study of blood T cell repertoires in COVID-19. Study as a whole: Researchers got acute and convalescent COVID-19 samples from the United States, Italy and Spain.

V dropped 6 bases and J dropped 7; count of bases not matched to a gene: 8. The CDR3 is 14 residues long. CDR1 is KGHSH and CDR2 is LQKENI in the germline V gene. Clones were sequenced by immunoSEQ multiplex PCR, and TCRdb holds only the in-frame ones, with some missing. The table has 310,000 or so clones, over 75% seen once. This clonotype was obtained from a man aged 50 to 59 with active or convalescent COVID-19. The chain uses TRBV18 and TRBJ1-5; TRBD1 matches at 8 bases. Specimen: peripheral blood. DNA of the CDR3: TGTGCCAGCTCTTCTGACAGGGGACGGCAGCCCCAGCATTTT. As protein: CASSSDRGRQPQHF. Combining the CDR3 with reference TRBV18 and TRBJ1-5 gives the whole variable domain NAGVMQNPRHLVRRRGQEARLRCSPMKGHSHVYWYRQLPEEGLKFMVYLQKENIIDESGMPKERFSAEFPKEGPSILRIQQVVRGDSAAYFCASSSDRGRQPQHFGDGTRLSIL.